This entry concerns a single TCR beta chain. Its specificity is unknown. The record originates from a study of post-analysis software for immune sequencing data. Libraries were made from TCR beta cDNA, and they carried unique molecular identifiers. MiXCR, run by TCRdb on the PCR reads, gives a single entry per CDR3 protein. The sample has around 440,000 distinct CDR3 sequences; over 35% are singletons. General study results and limits: In patients, TRBV5-6, TRBV5-1 and TRBV20-1 belonged to five TRBV segments found more frequently than in controls. There was significantly lower normalized Chao1 diversity in multiple sclerosis patients than in controls.

This CDR3 is built from 17 residues. Trimming removed 0 bases at V and 5 bases at J, with 16 bases between. Per the germline V gene, CDR1 is LNHNV and CDR2 is YYDKDF (reference sequence). This chain links TRBV15 with TRBJ1-4, with a tentative D call TRBD1 (6 bases). Sequencing input: blood. The receptor comes from a girl aged 10 to 17 with multiple sclerosis. The CDR3 protein is CATSREPLRGRNEKLFF. The CDR3 nucleotides are TGTGCCACCAGCAGAGAGCCCCTCAGGGGCCGCAATGAAAAACTGTTTTTT.